This entry lists 27 T cell receptor beta chains sequenced from one sample in a study of PD-1 blockade in classical Hodgkin lymphoma. Assay: immunoSEQ multiplex PCR; the TCRdb copy retains only in-frame clones and omits some. Among under 80,000 clones listed, 71% were seen once. Brentuximab vedotin exposure varied, and every patient relapsed after autologous stem cell transplantation. Specimen: peripheral blood mononuclear cells (PBMCs), collected before the second cycle of nivolumab. The origin of the receptors is a human donor with classical Hodgkin lymphoma.

V and J are TRBV7-6 and TRBJ1-4; TRBD1 matches 8 bases. CDR3 length equals 16 residues. With V trimmed by 3 bases and J by 5 bases, 8 bases remained unmatched. Germline V lookup: CDR1 SGHVS, CDR2 FNYEAQ. The CDR3 DNA reads as TGTGCCAGCAGCTTGGATCGGGCAGGGGGCAATGAAAAACTGTTTTTT. The encoded protein is CASSLDRAGGNEKLFF.

The V and J genes are TRBV5-4 and TRBJ1-2, with 11 bases lining up with TRBD1. V trimming: 0 bases; J trimming: 4 bases; junction bases outside the gene matches: 2. Germline CDR1 and CDR2: SGHNT and YYREEE (reference sequence). The CDR3 is 15 amino acids. The CDR3 protein is CASSLADRGLYGYTF. In DNA form, the CDR3 reads TGTGCCAGCAGCTTGGCGGACAGGGGGCTCTATGGCTACACCTTC.

The CDR3 reads CASTGLQGVYGYTF. CDR3 nucleotide sequence: TGTGCCAGTACCGGACTGCAGGGAGTCTATGGCTACACCTTC. The V and J genes are TRBV19 and TRBJ1-2, with D possibly matching TRBD1 (5 bases). The V end was cut by 7 bases, the J end by 4 bases, with 16 bases between. The germline gives CDR1 LNHDA, CDR2 SQIVND (reference sequence). The CDR3 spans 14 residues.

The V and J genes are TRBV6-1 and TRBJ2-7; D might be TRBD2 (6 bases). The germline V and J ends were trimmed by 5 bases and 3 bases, with 11 bases remaining between them. CDR3 length: 13 amino acids. Germline CDR1 reads MNHNS; CDR2 reads SASEGT. CDR3 bases: TGTGCCAGCAGTCTGCAGGAGGGCTACGAGCAGTACTTC. Its translation is CASSLQEGYEQYF.

This clone has a handful of counts. The chain employs TRBV5-1 and TRBJ2-2, with 8 bases aligning to TRBD2. With V trimmed by 2 bases and J by 7 bases, 4 bases remained unmatched. The CDR3 runs to 14 residues. The germline V gene encodes CDR1 SGHRS and CDR2 YFSETQ. CDR3 in amino acids: CASSLQRENGELFF. The CDR3 DNA reads as TGCGCCAGCAGCTTACAGCGGGAGAACGGGGAGCTGTTTTTT.

The CDR3 nucleotides are TGTGCCACCAGCAGTCGGGAGGGGGAAATCTACGAGCAGTACTTC. It translates to CATSSREGEIYEQYF. This chain joins TRBV15 and TRBJ2-7; the match to TRBD2 covers 8 bases. V was pared by 3 bases and J by 3 bases, with 7 bases of the junction left unmatched. Germline V gene data show CDR1 as LNHNV and CDR2 as YYDKDF (reference sequence). The CDR3 runs to 15 residues. Drawing the rest from reference TRBV15 and TRBJ2-7, the complete variable domain is DAMVIQNPRYQVTQFGKPVTLSCSQTLNHNVMYWYQQKSSQAPKLLFHYYDKDFNNEADTPDNFQSRRPNTSFCFLDIRSPGLGDTAMYLCATSSREGEIYEQYFGPGTRLTVT.

The chain links TRBV30 to TRBJ1-1; 7 bases map to TRBD1. The CDR3 covers 13 residues. Germline V CDR1 and CDR2: GTSNPN, SVGIG (reference sequence). The V segment lost 0 bases and the J segment 7 bases; nucleotides outside the gene matches: 5. CDR3 protein: CAWSVGGGSEAFF. The CDR3 DNA follows: TGTGCCTGGAGTGTTGGAGGGGGCAGTGAAGCTTTCTTT.

The gene calls are TRBV11-3 and TRBJ2-7, with 10 bases that match TRBD2. The junction had 7 bases not matched to a gene; V was cut back by 5 bases and J by 3 bases. The CDR3 loop spans 15 amino acids. Germline CDR1 and CDR2: SGHNT and YENEEA. For the CDR3, the DNA is TGTGCCAGCAGCCCTCCGGGACTAGCGAGCTACGAGCAGTACTTC. It translates to CASSPPGLASYEQYF. Looking up the rest from reference TRBV11-3 and TRBJ2-7 gives the full variable domain: EAGVVQSPRYKIIEKKQPVAFWCNPISGHNTLYWYLQNLGQGPELLIRYENEEAVDDSQLPKDRFSAERLKGVDSTLKIQPAELGDSAVYLCASSPPGLASYEQYFGPGTRLTVT.

This clone was found a few times. The CDR3 region has the DNA TGTGCCAGCAGCGCTTACCCAGGGACAGGGCGGATCGGGGAGCTGTTTTTT. This translates into CASSAYPGTGRIGELFF. The chain joins TRBV2 to TRBJ2-2, with 9 bases lining up with TRBD1. The CDR3 totals 17 residues. The V segment lost 6 bases and the J segment 7 bases; nucleotides outside the gene matches: 15. Germline lookup yields CDR1 SNHLY and CDR2 FYNNEI.

This sequence joins TRBV5-1 and TRBJ1-5, with D tentatively TRBD1 (5 bases). From germline, CDR1 is SGHRS and CDR2 YFSETQ. V was trimmed by 4 bases and J by 4 bases, leaving 12 bases between them. The CDR3 contains 14 residues. CDR3 sequence (DNA): TGCGCCAGCAGCGCTGGGACTTCAAATCAGCCCCAGCATTTT. Translation gives CASSAGTSNQPQHF.

The CDR3 DNA follows: TGTGCCAGCAGTGAATTTAGGAACACCGGGGAGCTGTTTTTT. Amino acids: CASSEFRNTGELFF. J is TRBJ2-2 and V is TRBV6-1; D gene ambiguous. Between the trimmed V and J ends, which lost 2 bases and 1 base, there was a span of 5 bases. The CDR3 runs 14 residues. Looked up from germline, CDR1 is MNHNS and CDR2 is SASEGT.

This chain uses TRBV2 with TRBJ2-7; the D is unclear. The V end lost 4 bases, the J end lost 2 bases, and 6 bases lay between the germline ends. Germline lookup yields CDR1 SNHLY and CDR2 FYNNEI. This CDR3 is built from 12 residues. Here the CDR3 DNA reads TGTGCCAGCAGTGGCGACCCCTACGAGCAGTACTTC. Translation: CASSGDPYEQYF.

The chain couples TRBV2 to TRBJ1-4; perhaps TRBD1 as D (5 bases). There are 15 residues in the CDR3. V dropped 6 bases and J dropped 4 bases, with 15 bases sitting between them. The germline V gene has CDR1 SNHLY and CDR2 FYNNEI. Here the CDR3 reads CASRLRDYGNEKLFF. The CDR3 nucleotides are TGTGCCAGCAGATTACGGGACTATGGTAATGAAAAACTGTTTTTT.

This clone was seen a few times. The CDR3 protein is CASSQTAGQGDEKLFF. The CDR3 DNA reads TGTGCCAGCAGCCAAACCGCGGGACAGGGGGATGAAAAACTGTTTTTT. This chain connects TRBV4-2 to TRBJ1-4; 11 bases line up with TRBD1. The CDR3 loop spans 16 amino acids. Germline V lookup: CDR1 LGHNA, CDR2 YNFKEQ. J lost 6 bases, V lost 2 bases, and 5 bases had no gene match.

This clone was observed a handful of times. V usage is TRBV2 and J usage is TRBJ1-2; 11 bases line up with TRBD1. This CDR3 comprises 14 residues. Germline V gene sequence: CDR1 SNHLY, CDR2 FYNNEI. The junction had 4 bases not matched to a gene; V was cut back by 3 bases and J by 7 bases. CDR3 DNA: TGTGCCAGCAGTGAGGGACAGGGGGAAGTTGGCTACACCTTC. It translates to CASSEGQGEVGYTF.

V is TRBV5-4 and J is TRBJ2-7; 11 positions match TRBD2. This CDR3 has 16 residues. Germline loops: CDR1 SGHNT, CDR2 YYREEE (reference sequence). Unmatched junction bases numbered 12, after V lost 1 base and J lost 9 bases. CDR3 in amino acids: CASSLQGTSGLTGQYF. The DNA of the CDR3 is TGTGCCAGCAGCTTGCAGGGGACTAGCGGCCTTACGGGGCAGTACTTC.

The rearrangement uses TRBV4-1 and TRBJ2-7; D is perhaps TRBD1 (6 bases). The V gene lost 4 bases and the J gene lost 3 bases, with 10 bases spanning the gap. Germline V gives CDR1 MGHRA, CDR2 YSYEKL. The CDR3 runs 13 residues. The CDR3 DNA follows: TGCGCCAGCAGCCTCCGACAGGACTACGAGCAGTACTTC. Amino acid sequence: CASSLRQDYEQYF.

A word on this clone: This may be a read error, as it is one base from a much larger clone. This sample also contains other DNA sequences that code for the same CDR3. The chain recombines TRBV9 with TRBJ1-2; 7 bases align to TRBD1. This CDR3 is built from 15 residues. V shed 0 bases and J 1 base; nucleotides not matched to a gene: 3. Germline V gives CDR1 SGDLS, CDR2 YYNGEE. The CDR3 sequence is CASSVVAGGNYGYTF. The CDR3 bases are TGTGCCAGCAGCGTAGTGGCAGGGGGTAACTATGGCTACACCTTC.

This chain links TRBV19 with TRBJ2-7; no firm D call. The length of the CDR3 is 14 residues. V lost 2 bases to trimming and J lost 5 bases, with 13 bases between them. Germline CDR1 reads LNHDA; CDR2 reads SQIVND (reference sequence). In DNA form, the CDR3 reads TGTGCCAGTAGTATAACAGTCTCGCCCCACGAGCAGTACTTC. This encodes CASSITVSPHEQYF.

The genes are TRBV6-5 and TRBJ2-5; no reliable D call. Deletions cut 5 bases from V and 4 bases from J, with 8 bases between. Per germline, CDR1 MNHEY and CDR2 SVGAGI. This CDR3 comprises 12 residues. The DNA for the CDR3 is TGTGCCAGCAGTCACCCGACAGAGACCCAGTACTTC. Protein product: CASSHPTETQYF.

This chain joins TRBV19 and TRBJ1-6; TRBD1 matches at 7 bases. Germline CDR1 is LNHDA and CDR2 is SQIVND (reference sequence). V was pared by 5 bases and J by 6 bases, with 4 bases of the junction left unmatched. This CDR3 spans 14 amino acids. In DNA form, the CDR3 reads TGTGCCAGTAGTTCAGGGGGAAGTAATTCACCCCTCCACTTT. This gives the protein CASSSGGSNSPLHF. Together with reference TRBV19 and TRBJ1-6, the CDR3 gives the full variable domain: DGGITQSPKYLFRKEGQNVTLSCEQNLNHDAMYWYRQDPGQGLRLIYYSQIVNDFQKGDIAEGYSVSREKKESFPLTVTSAQKNPTAFYLCASSSGGSNSPLHFGNGTRLTVT.

The chain recombines TRBV9 with TRBJ2-7, with D perhaps TRBD1 or TRBD2 (5 bases each). The germline V gene has CDR1 SGDLS and CDR2 YYNGEE. V was pared by 0 bases and J by 7 bases, with 14 bases between. CDR3 length: 14 residues. In DNA, the CDR3 is TGTGCCAGCAGCGTAGACGGGGCCACCTCGGAGCAGTACTTC. Amino acids: CASSVDGATSEQYF.

The genes are TRBV6-1 and TRBJ1-1; D is perhaps TRBD1 (5 bases). CDR3 size: 14 residues. Trimming took off 6 bases at V and 2 bases at J, with 13 bases between the two ends. Per germline, CDR1 MNHNS and CDR2 SASEGT. The CDR3: CASRWKGRNTEAFF. The CDR3 bases are TGTGCCAGCAGGTGGAAGGGGAGAAACACTGAAGCTTTCTTT.

The chain uses TRBV19 and TRBJ2-1; D is unresolved. CDR1 LNHDA and CDR2 SQIVND come from the germline V gene (reference sequence). The CDR3 covers 11 residues. Trimming took 1 base from V and 13 from J, leaving 8 bases between them. The CDR3 reads CASSIGDRQFF. DNA for the CDR3: TGTGCCAGTAGTATAGGTGACCGCCAGTTCTTC. The whole variable domain, remainder taken from reference TRBV19 and TRBJ2-1, is DGGITQSPKYLFRKEGQNVTLSCEQNLNHDAMYWYRQDPGQGLRLIYYSQIVNDFQKGDIAEGYSVSREKKESFPLTVTSAQKNPTAFYLCASSIGDRQFFGPGTRLTVL.

The chain employs TRBV28 and TRBJ2-2; no clear D. CDR3 length: 15 residues. The germline CDR1 and CDR2 sequences are MDHEN and SYDVKM. V was cut by 3 bases and J by 0 bases, with 8 bases left in between. Here the CDR3 DNA reads TGTGCCAGCAGTTTTGGCAGCGCGAACACCGGGGAGCTGTTTTTT. Translated, it gives CASSFGSANTGELFF.

The rearrangement links TRBV2 to TRBJ2-7; 10 nucleotides match TRBD1. J was trimmed by 7 bases and V by 8 bases; bases with no gene match: 26. CDR1 is SNHLY, CDR2 FYNNEI, per germline. The CDR3 has 19 amino acids. The CDR3: CASLITPRDRGPHSREQYF. In DNA, the CDR3 is TGTGCCAGCCTCATTACCCCCCGGGACAGGGGTCCCCATTCAAGGGAGCAGTACTTC.

This chain links TRBV2 with TRBJ2-1, with 7 bases aligning to TRBD1. This CDR3 is built from 14 residues. Looked up from germline, CDR1 is SNHLY and CDR2 is FYNNEI. Trimming took 8 bases from V and 2 from J; bases not matched to a gene: 6. CDR3 residues: CASFTGDPYNEQFF. The CDR3 nucleotides are TGTGCCAGCTTCACAGGGGACCCCTACAATGAGCAGTTCTTC.